This T cell receptor (beta chain) was identified in a study of identical twins. Unique molecular identifiers were present on cDNA, and template switching added a universal primer site. One entry per CDR3 protein, called by TCRdb with MiXCR from the 5' RACE reads. The repertoire consists of approximately 590,000 distinct CDR3 sequences, with roughly 9.9% occurring once and the leading ten covering under 3%. Concerning this clonotype: Its antigen remains unidentified.

Per the germline V gene, CDR1 is MDHEN and CDR2 is SYDVKM. The CDR3 sequence is 15 residues long. Germline trimming cut 5 bases from V and 5 bases from J; bases unmatched to any gene: 10. Points from the study as a whole: Excess twin sharing in beta out-of-frame sequences was weaker. Memory repertoires showed no such pattern, whereas abundant cord blood beta clonotypes carried fewer insertions.

Another study also made use of these data, one on yellow fever vaccine responses in identical twins. From that study: Twins showed a vaccine T cell response that reportedly seemed partly convergent, partly personalized.

The origin of this receptor is a woman between 18 and 29 years old in good health. Material for sequencing was PBMCs. V and J are TRBV28 and TRBJ1-1; TRBD1 matches at 8 bases. The CDR3 DNA sequence: TGTGCCAGCAGTCCCTCCGGGACAGGAGGGACTGAAGCTTTCTTT. Its protein product is CASSPSGTGGTEAFF.